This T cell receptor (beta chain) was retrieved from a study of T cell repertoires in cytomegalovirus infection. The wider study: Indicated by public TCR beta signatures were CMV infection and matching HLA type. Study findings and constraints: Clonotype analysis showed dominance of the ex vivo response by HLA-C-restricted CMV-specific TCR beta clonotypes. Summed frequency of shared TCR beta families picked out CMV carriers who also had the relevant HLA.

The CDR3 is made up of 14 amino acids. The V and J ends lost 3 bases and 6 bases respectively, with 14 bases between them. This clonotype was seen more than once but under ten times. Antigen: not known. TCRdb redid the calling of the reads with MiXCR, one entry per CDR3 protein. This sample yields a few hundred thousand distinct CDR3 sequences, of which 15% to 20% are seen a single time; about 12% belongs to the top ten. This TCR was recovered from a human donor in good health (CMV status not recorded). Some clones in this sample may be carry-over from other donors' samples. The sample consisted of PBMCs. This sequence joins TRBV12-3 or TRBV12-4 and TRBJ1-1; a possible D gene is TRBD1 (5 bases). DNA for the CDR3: TGTGCCAGCAGTTTCTTCCAGGGTTGGGCTGAAGCTTTCTTT. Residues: CASSFFQGWAEAFF.